This T cell receptor beta chain appears in the sequencing data of a study of Graves' ophthalmopathy and Graves' hyperthyroidism. Broader study findings: Ophthalmopathy progression prediction by the model yielded a sensitivity of 60% to 71% and a specificity of roughly 74%.

A remark on this clonotype: Its antigen remains unidentified.

The length of the CDR3 is 14 residues. V lost 6 bases and J lost 6; bases outside the gene matches: 7. Using RNA transcripts, the TCR beta CDR3 regions were amplified. HTBI-primed first-round RT-PCR preceded second-round multiplex PCR. TCRdb re-derived calls from the multiplex PCR reads in MiXCR, one entry per CDR3 protein. The sample lists over a million distinct CDR3 sequences, less than 45% occurring once. Uncontrolled infections, pregnancy, lactation or other autoimmune diseases led to patient exclusion. The source is an adult man with Graves' hyperthyroidism. The chain couples TRBV12-3 or TRBV12-4 to TRBJ2-2, with 7 positions matching TRBD1. The sequenced material came from peripheral blood or thyroid tissue (not recorded which). In DNA, the CDR3 is TGTGCCAGCAGGCCCTCCACAGGGGCCGGGGAGCTGTTTTTT. Amino acids: CASRPSTGAGELFF.